Sequencing of this TCR beta chain was carried out in a study of blood T cell repertoires in COVID-19. About the study: The samples span acute and convalescent COVID-19 from the United States, Italy and Spain.

The CDR3 has 15 amino acids. Trimming removed 3 bases from V and 4 bases from J; junction bases left unmatched: 5. CDR1 is SGHVS, CDR2 FQNEAQ, per germline. Original methodology: The assay estimated nucleated cells by amplifying reference gene primers. Some clones are missing from TCRdb's copy, which holds only in-frame ones; the method was immunoSEQ multiplex PCR. The V and J calls and clone size are taken from that table; D and trimming were inferred from the DNA. Here the sample spans around 67,000 clones, about 87% being singletons. Input material: peripheral blood. The TCR sequence derives from a man between 50 and 59 years old with active COVID-19. This sequence joins TRBV7-8 and TRBJ2-3; 9 bases map to TRBD1. CDR3 region: CASSFYRGRSDTQYF. CDR3 sequence (DNA): TGTGCCAGCAGCTTTTACAGGGGGCGTTCAGATACGCAGTATTTT.